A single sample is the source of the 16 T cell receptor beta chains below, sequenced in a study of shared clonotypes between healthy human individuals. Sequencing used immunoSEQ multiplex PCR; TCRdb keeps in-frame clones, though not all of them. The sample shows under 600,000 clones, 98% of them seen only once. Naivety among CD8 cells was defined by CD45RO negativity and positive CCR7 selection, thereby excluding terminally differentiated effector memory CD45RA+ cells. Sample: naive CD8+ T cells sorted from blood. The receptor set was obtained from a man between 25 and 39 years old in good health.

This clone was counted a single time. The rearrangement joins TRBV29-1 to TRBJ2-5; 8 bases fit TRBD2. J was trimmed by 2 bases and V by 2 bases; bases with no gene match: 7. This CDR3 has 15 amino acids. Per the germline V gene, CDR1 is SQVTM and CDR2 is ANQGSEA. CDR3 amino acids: CSVEITGGRQETQYF. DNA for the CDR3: TGCAGCGTTGAAATAACGGGGGGGAGGCAAGAGACCCAGTACTTC.

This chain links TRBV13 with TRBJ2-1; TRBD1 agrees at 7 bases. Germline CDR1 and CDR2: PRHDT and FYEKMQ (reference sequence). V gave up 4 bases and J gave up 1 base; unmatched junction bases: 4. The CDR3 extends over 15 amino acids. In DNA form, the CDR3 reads TGTGCCAGCAGCTCATGGACAGGATCCTACAATGAGCAGTTCTTC. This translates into CASSSWTGSYNEQFF.

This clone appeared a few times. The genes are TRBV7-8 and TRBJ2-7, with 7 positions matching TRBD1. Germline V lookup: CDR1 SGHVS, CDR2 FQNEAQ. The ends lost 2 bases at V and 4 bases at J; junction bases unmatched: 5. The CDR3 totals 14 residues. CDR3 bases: TGTGCCAGCAGCTTATTTGACAGGGAGTACGAGCAGTACTTC. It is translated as CASSLFDREYEQYF.

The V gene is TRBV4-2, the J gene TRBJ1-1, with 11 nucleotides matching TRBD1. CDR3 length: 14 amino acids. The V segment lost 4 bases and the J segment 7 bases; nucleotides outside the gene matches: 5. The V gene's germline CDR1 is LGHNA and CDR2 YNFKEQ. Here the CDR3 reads CASSPGQGAGEAFF. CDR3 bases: TGTGCCAGCAGCCCCGGACAGGGGGCCGGTGAAGCTTTCTTT.

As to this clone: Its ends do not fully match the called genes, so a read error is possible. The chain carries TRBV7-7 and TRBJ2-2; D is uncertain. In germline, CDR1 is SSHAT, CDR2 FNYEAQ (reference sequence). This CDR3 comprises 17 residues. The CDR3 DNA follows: TGTGCTAGCAGCTTAGGGCAGGACCTCCGAAACACCGGGGAGCTGTTTTTT. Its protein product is CASSLGQDLRNTGELFF.

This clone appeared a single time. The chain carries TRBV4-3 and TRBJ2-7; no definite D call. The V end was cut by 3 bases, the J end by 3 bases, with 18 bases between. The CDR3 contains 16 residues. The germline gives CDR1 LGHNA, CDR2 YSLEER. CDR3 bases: TGCGCCAGCAGCCACAAGGCTAAAGGAAAAATCTACGAGCAGTACTTC. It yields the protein CASSHKAKGKIYEQYF.

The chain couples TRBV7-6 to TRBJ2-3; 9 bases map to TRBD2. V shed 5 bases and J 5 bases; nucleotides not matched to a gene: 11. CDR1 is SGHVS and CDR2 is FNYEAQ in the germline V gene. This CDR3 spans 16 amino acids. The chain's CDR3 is CASSLPGGRGGDTQYF. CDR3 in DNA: TGTGCCAGCAGCCTCCCCGGCGGGAGGGGGGGAGATACGCAGTATTTT.

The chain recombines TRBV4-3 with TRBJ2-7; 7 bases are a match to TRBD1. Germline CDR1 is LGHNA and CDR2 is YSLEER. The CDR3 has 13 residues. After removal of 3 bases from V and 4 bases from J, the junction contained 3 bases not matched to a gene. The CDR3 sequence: CASSHYRGYEQYF. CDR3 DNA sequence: TGCGCCAGCAGCCACTACAGGGGTTACGAGCAGTACTTC.

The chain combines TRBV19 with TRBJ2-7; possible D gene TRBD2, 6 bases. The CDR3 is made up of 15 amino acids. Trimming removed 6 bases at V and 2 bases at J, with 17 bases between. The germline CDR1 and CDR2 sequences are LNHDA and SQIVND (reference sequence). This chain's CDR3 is CASSPRRDLTYEQYF. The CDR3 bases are TGTGCCAGTAGCCCCCGCCGGGACTTAACCTACGAGCAGTACTTC.

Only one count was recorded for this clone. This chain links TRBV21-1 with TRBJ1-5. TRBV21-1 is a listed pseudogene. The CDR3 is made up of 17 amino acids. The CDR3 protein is CASSKRPALYNGQPQHF. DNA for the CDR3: TGTGCCAGCAGCAAACGGCCAGCACTCTACAATGGTCAGCCCCAGCATTTT.

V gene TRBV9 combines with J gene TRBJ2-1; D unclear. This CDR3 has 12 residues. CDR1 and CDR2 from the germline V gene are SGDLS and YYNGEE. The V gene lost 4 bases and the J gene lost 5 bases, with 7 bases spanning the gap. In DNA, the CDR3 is TGTGCCAGCAGCCTGTATAACAATGAGCAGTTCTTC. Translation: CASSLYNNEQFF.

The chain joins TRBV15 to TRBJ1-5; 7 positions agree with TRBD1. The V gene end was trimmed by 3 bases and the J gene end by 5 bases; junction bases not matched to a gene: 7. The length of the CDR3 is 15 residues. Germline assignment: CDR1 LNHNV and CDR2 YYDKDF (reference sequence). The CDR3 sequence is CATSRDDRVDQPQHF. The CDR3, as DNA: TGTGCCACCAGCAGGGACGACAGGGTGGATCAGCCCCAGCATTTT.

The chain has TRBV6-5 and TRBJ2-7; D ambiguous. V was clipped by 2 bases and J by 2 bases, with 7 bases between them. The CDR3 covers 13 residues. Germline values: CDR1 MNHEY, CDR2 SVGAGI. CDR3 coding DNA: TGTGCCAGCAGTTACGGCGTTACCTACGAGCAGTACTTC. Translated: CASSYGVTYEQYF.

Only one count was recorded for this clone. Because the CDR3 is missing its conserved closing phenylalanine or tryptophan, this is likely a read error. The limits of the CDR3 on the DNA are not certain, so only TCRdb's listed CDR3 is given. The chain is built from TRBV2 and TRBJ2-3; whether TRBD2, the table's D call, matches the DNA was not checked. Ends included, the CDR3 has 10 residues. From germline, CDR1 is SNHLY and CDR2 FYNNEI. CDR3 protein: CASRGQAPRG.

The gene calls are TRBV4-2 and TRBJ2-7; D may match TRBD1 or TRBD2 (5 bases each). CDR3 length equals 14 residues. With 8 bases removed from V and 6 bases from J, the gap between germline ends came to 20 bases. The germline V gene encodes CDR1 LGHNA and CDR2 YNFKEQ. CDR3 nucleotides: TGTGCCAGCGAGGGACGCCAAAAGAGGAGCGAGCAGTACTTC. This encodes CASEGRQKRSEQYF.

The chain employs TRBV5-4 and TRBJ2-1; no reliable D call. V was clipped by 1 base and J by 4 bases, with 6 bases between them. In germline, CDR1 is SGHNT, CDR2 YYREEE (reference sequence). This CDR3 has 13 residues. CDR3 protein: CASSLTEYNEQFF. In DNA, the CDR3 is TGTGCCAGCAGCTTGACAGAGTACAATGAGCAGTTCTTC.